These 32 T cell receptor beta chains were all obtained from the same sample, sequenced in a study of blood T cell repertoires in COVID-19. The table came from immunoSEQ multiplex PCR; TCRdb's copy has only in-frame clones and leaves some out. The profile shows 160,000 or so clones, roughly 80% of them singletons. The sequencing input was peripheral blood. The receptors were sampled from a woman of 80 years or more with acute or convalescent COVID-19.

The chain uses TRBV7-9 and TRBJ2-1; the D is unclear. This CDR3 region has 13 residues. Germline V lookup: CDR1 SEHNR, CDR2 FQNEAQ (reference sequence). Trimming left V 4 bases short and J 8 bases short, with 12 bases between. Written as DNA, the CDR3 is TGTGCCAGCAGCTCCCTAGAGGTCTATGAGCAGTTCTTC. Translated, it gives CASSSLEVYEQFF.

The chain joins TRBV6-1 to TRBJ1-3; TRBD1 is a possible D gene (6 bases). The V end was cut by 2 bases, the J end by 0 bases, with 11 bases between. Germline V gene data show CDR1 as MNHNS and CDR2 as SASEGT. The CDR3 contains 16 residues. CDR3 bases: TGTGCCAGCAGTGAATTGGACAGAGACTCTGGAAACACCATATATTTT. Translation: CASSELDRDSGNTIYF.

In its sample, this clone was seen once. This chain links TRBV6-5 with TRBJ1-2, with a tentative D call TRBD1 (6 bases). CDR3 length: 14 amino acids. Germline V gene sequence: CDR1 MNHEY, CDR2 SVGAGI. V was pared by 5 bases and J by 5 bases, with 15 bases between. The CDR3: CASSRTDGEYGYTF. The DNA of the CDR3 is TGTGCCAGCAGTAGGACAGATGGGGAATATGGCTACACCTTC.

The chain has TRBV2 and TRBJ2-1; 12 bases map to TRBD1. V shed 6 bases, J shed 10 bases, and the junction held 19 bases outside the gene matches. Germline values: CDR1 SNHLY, CDR2 FYNNEI. This CDR3 has 18 amino acids. The DNA for the CDR3 is TGTGCCAGCAGCATCCGGCGCCTGAAGGGACAGGGGGCCGGGGAGCAGTTCTTC. Amino acid sequence: CASSIRRLKGQGAGEQFF.

The V gene is TRBV5-1, the J gene TRBJ2-1, with D maybe TRBD2 (6 bases). V gave up 4 bases and J gave up 6 bases, with 11 bases separating them. CDR3 length: 13 residues. The germline V gene encodes CDR1 SGHRS and CDR2 YFSETQ. The CDR3 DNA reads TGCGCCAGCAGCGACCGGGACTCCAATGAGCAGTTCTTC. Protein product: CASSDRDSNEQFF. Combining the CDR3 with reference TRBV5-1 and TRBJ2-1 gives the whole variable domain KAGVTQTPRYLIKTRGQQVTLSCSPISGHRSVSWYQQTPGQGLQFLFEYFSETQRNKGNFPGRFSGRQFSNSRSEMNVSTLELGDSALYLCASSDRDSNEQFFGPGTRLTVL.

The genes are TRBV19 and TRBJ2-3; D is uncertain. Germline V CDR1 and CDR2: LNHDA, SQIVND (reference sequence). The CDR3 length is 16 residues. With 3 bases removed from V and 2 bases from J, the gap between germline ends came to 15 bases. The CDR3 DNA is TGTGCCAGTAGTATCCGAGACACCCGGTCCACAGATACGCAGTATTTT. Translation gives CASSIRDTRSTDTQYF.

V and J are TRBV18 and TRBJ1-1, with a weak D call TRBD1 (6 bases). The CDR3 contains 15 residues. Germline CDR1 is KGHSH and CDR2 is LQKENI. Between the trimmed V and J ends, which lost 2 bases and 5 bases, there was a span of 15 bases. Written as DNA, the CDR3 is TGTGCCAGCTCACCAATCTGGGGGAGGGGGACTGAAGCTTTCTTT. Residues: CASSPIWGRGTEAFF.

This clone has a single count. The rearrangement links TRBV11-3 to TRBJ2-1; D gene uncertain. Trimming took 1 base from V and 9 from J, leaving 13 bases between them. The CDR3 extends over 14 amino acids. The V gene's germline CDR1 is SGHNT and CDR2 YENEEA. The CDR3 coding sequence is TGTGCCAGCAGCTTAGCTCGCTACGTTCCTGAGCAGTTCTTC. Encoded protein: CASSLARYVPEQFF.

This rearrangement joins TRBV4-1 to TRBJ1-1, with D perhaps matching TRBD1 (6 bases). The germline V gene encodes CDR1 MGHRA and CDR2 YSYEKL. V lost 2 bases and J lost 0, with 13 bases in between. CDR3 length equals 16 residues. The CDR3 bases are TGCGCCAGCAGCCAACAAACAGGGCTTATGAACACTGAAGCTTTCTTT. It specifies CASSQQTGLMNTEAFF.

This clone was detected once. This rearrangement joins TRBV11-2 to TRBJ2-7, with 7 positions matching TRBD1. V lost 3 bases to trimming and J lost 7 bases; unmatched junction nucleotides: 12. The CDR3 is 15 residues long. The germline V gene encodes CDR1 SGHAT and CDR2 FQNNGV. The CDR3 loop reads CASSFGAGGSGEQYF. The CDR3 nucleotides read TGTGCCAGCAGCTTCGGGGCAGGGGGAAGTGGGGAGCAGTACTTC.

The CDR3 region has the DNA TGTGCCAGCAGCACCGGACAGGGGGCCGAGGGGGAGCAGTACTTC. Its protein is CASSTGQGAEGEQYF. The chain recombines TRBV7-8 with TRBJ2-7; TRBD1 matches at 11 bases. J gave up 7 bases and V 5 bases, and 10 bases lay outside the gene matches. The CDR3 is 15 residues long. CDR1 is SGHVS, CDR2 FQNEAQ, per germline. The full variable domain, rest sourced from reference TRBV7-8 and TRBJ2-7, is GAGVSQSPRYKVAKRGQDVALRCDPISGHVSLFWYQQALGQGPEFLTYFQNEAQLDKSGLPSDRFFAERPEGSVSTLKIQRTQQEDSAVYLCASSTGQGAEGEQYFGPGTRLTVT.

This clone came up once. The chain recombines TRBV5-6 with TRBJ2-3; TRBD2 matches 8 bases. CDR3 length equals 15 residues. CDR1 is SGHDT, CDR2 YYEEEE, per germline. The ends lost 6 bases at V and 1 base at J; junction bases unmatched: 7. CDR3 in amino acids: CASTKLAVGTDTQYF. The CDR3 DNA sequence: TGTGCCAGCACCAAACTAGCGGTCGGCACAGATACGCAGTATTTT.

This chain joins TRBV5-1 and TRBJ2-2; tentative D call: TRBD2 (6 bases). V shed 6 bases and J shed 7 bases, with 16 bases lying between them. The germline V gene has CDR1 SGHRS and CDR2 YFSETQ. The CDR3 totals 14 residues. CDR3: CASTPASAGGELFF. The CDR3 coding sequence is TGCGCCAGCACACCGGCTAGCGCAGGCGGGGAGCTGTTTTTT.

The chain combines TRBV19 with TRBJ1-5; no definite D call. Germline V gene lookup returns CDR1 LNHDA and CDR2 SQIVND (reference sequence). Trimming stripped 4 bases from V and 3 bases from J, with 13 bases between. The CDR3 has 15 residues. CDR3 amino acids: CASSTNRKNNQPQHF. The CDR3 DNA reads TGTGCCAGTAGTACGAACAGAAAGAACAATCAGCCCCAGCATTTT.

In its sample, this clone was seen a few times. This chain uses TRBV10-3 with TRBJ1-5; tentative D call: TRBD1 (5 bases). There are 13 residues in the CDR3. The ends were cut back, 4 bases at V and 5 bases at J, with 9 bases in the middle. Germline assignment: CDR1 ENHRY and CDR2 SYGVKD. The chain's CDR3 is CAISGGADQPQHF. For the CDR3, the DNA is TGTGCCATCAGTGGGGGCGCGGATCAGCCCCAGCATTTT.

This chain links TRBV6-5 with TRBJ2-2; TRBD2 is a possible D gene (5 bases). The CDR3 runs 15 residues. Germline CDR1 and CDR2: MNHEY and SVGAGI. The germline V and J ends were trimmed by 7 bases and 2 bases, with 14 bases remaining between them. CDR3 in amino acids: CASTAVGVNTGELFF. The DNA of the CDR3 is TGTGCCAGCACGGCAGTCGGGGTAAACACCGGGGAGCTGTTTTTT.

The rearrangement uses TRBV28 and TRBJ1-5, with D possibly matching TRBD1 (5 bases). The CDR3 length is 16 residues. The germline CDR1 and CDR2 sequences are MDHEN and SYDVKM. V gave up 3 bases and J gave up 0 bases, with 12 bases separating them. The CDR3 loop is CASSFRQTSSNQPQHF. The CDR3 bases are TGTGCCAGCAGTTTTCGACAGACTTCTAGCAATCAGCCCCAGCATTTT. The full variable domain, in which reference TRBV28 and TRBJ1-5 provide the parts outside the CDR3, is DVKVTQSSRYLVKRTGEKVFLECVQDMDHENMFWYRQDPGLGLRLIYFSYDVKMKEKGDIPEGYSVSREKKERFSLILESASTNQTSMYLCASSFRQTSSNQPQHFGDGTRLSIL.

The rearrangement uses TRBV10-1 and TRBJ1-2; weak D call: TRBD1 (5 bases). The V end lost 3 bases, the J end lost 5 bases, and 13 bases lay between the germline ends. CDR3 length: 14 amino acids. The germline gives CDR1 WNHNN, CDR2 SYGVQD (reference sequence). The CDR3 bases are TGCGCCAGCAGTGAAACAGGTAGGGGTTATGGCTACACCTTC. It is translated as CASSETGRGYGYTF.

The table lists this clone with a few counts. The rearrangement joins TRBV6-2 or TRBV6-3 to TRBJ1-3; D unclear. This CDR3 is built from 14 residues. Germline assignment: CDR1 MNHEY and CDR2 SVGEGT. With 0 bases removed from V and 1 base from J, the gap between germline ends came to 4 bases. CDR3 protein: CASSYSPSGNTIYF. The CDR3 nucleotides read TGTGCCAGCAGTTACTCTCCATCTGGAAACACCATATATTTT.

V and J are TRBV3-1 (or the pseudogene TRBV3-2) and TRBJ1-2; D possibly corresponds to TRBD1 (5 bases). The CDR3 length is 13 residues. The V gene lost 0 bases and the J gene lost 6 bases, with 8 bases spanning the gap. Germline assignment: CDR1 LGHDT and CDR2 YNNKEL (reference sequence). The CDR3 spells CASSQDRVHGYTF. DNA of the CDR3: TGTGCCAGCAGCCAAGACAGGGTCCATGGCTACACCTTC.

The genes are TRBV5-4 and TRBJ2-3; 7 bases are a match to TRBD2. This CDR3 contains 16 residues. V gave up 4 bases and J gave up 0 bases; unmatched junction bases: 8. CDR1 and CDR2 from the germline V gene are SGHNT and YYREEE (reference sequence). The CDR3 spells CASSTPTSLSTDTQYF. Written as DNA, the CDR3 is TGTGCCAGCAGCACGCCGACTAGCCTTAGCACAGATACGCAGTATTTT.

The gene calls are TRBV29-1 and TRBJ1-1, with a possible D match to TRBD1 (5 bases). V was clipped by 4 bases and J by 4 bases, with 10 bases between them. Germline V gene lookup returns CDR1 SQVTM and CDR2 ANQGSEA. The CDR3 has 12 residues. The CDR3 DNA sequence: TGCAGCGTTGGGTTAGGGGTCACTGAAGCTTTCTTT. Protein product: CSVGLGVTEAFF.

This clone showed up many times. The chain links TRBV7-8 to TRBJ1-2; D remains ambiguous. Trimming removed 4 bases at V and 0 bases at J, with 12 bases between. CDR1 and CDR2 (germline): SGHVS, FQNEAQ. The CDR3 sequence is 15 residues long. This CDR3 is CASSSEPATNYGYTF. CDR3 coding DNA: TGTGCCAGCAGCTCAGAACCAGCGACTAACTATGGCTACACCTTC.

V gene TRBV11-2 combines with J gene TRBJ1-1; D is undetermined. With 5 bases removed from V and 5 bases from J, the gap between germline ends came to 21 bases. This CDR3 contains 16 residues. In germline, CDR1 is SGHAT, CDR2 FQNNGV. CDR3: CASSPRELGWITEAFF. DNA for the CDR3: TGTGCCAGCAGCCCCCGAGAACTAGGATGGATTACTGAAGCTTTCTTT.

Concerning this clone itself: Different DNA sequences within this sample yield the same CDR3. V gene TRBV27 combines with J gene TRBJ2-7, with 8 bases identical to TRBD1. The CDR3 runs 13 residues. The germline V gene has CDR1 MNHEY and CDR2 SMNVEV (reference sequence). V lost 5 bases and J lost 1; bases outside the gene matches: 1. For the CDR3, the DNA is TGTGCCAGCAGTAGGACAGGGTCCTACGAGCAGTACTTC. Protein sequence: CASSRTGSYEQYF.

The J gene is TRBJ1-2, the V gene TRBV4-2; D unclear. CDR3 length: 15 amino acids. CDR1 is LGHNA, CDR2 YNFKEQ, per germline. V dropped 0 bases and J dropped 7 bases, with 15 bases sitting between them. Here the CDR3 reads CASSQERTEDTGYTF. The CDR3 nucleotides read TGTGCCAGCAGCCAAGAACGGACGGAGGATACTGGCTACACCTTC.

The genes are TRBV7-3 and TRBJ1-4; D uncertain. Germline V gene lookup returns CDR1 SGHTA and CDR2 FQGTGA. The CDR3 has 18 amino acids. V lost 5 bases and J lost 0, with 19 bases in between. CDR3 protein: CASSVRRPGFPTNEKLFF. The DNA of the CDR3 is TGTGCCAGCAGCGTCCGACGGCCAGGTTTTCCAACTAATGAAAAACTGTTTTTT.

V is TRBV3-1 (or the pseudogene TRBV3-2) and J is TRBJ2-3, with TRBD2 identical over 10 bases. In germline, CDR1 is LGHDT, CDR2 YNNKEL (reference sequence). V lost 1 base and J lost 6; bases outside the gene matches: 7. The CDR3 loop spans 16 amino acids. Here the CDR3 reads CASSQVAGGLFDTQYF. The CDR3, as DNA: TGTGCCAGCAGCCAAGTAGCGGGGGGACTATTTGATACGCAGTATTTT.

The gene calls are TRBV10-2 and TRBJ2-1; TRBD2 agrees at 7 bases. Germline lookup yields CDR1 WSHSY and CDR2 SAAADI. V shed 4 bases, J shed 7 bases, and the junction held 7 bases outside the gene matches. CDR3 size: 14 residues. The CDR3 loop is CASSGAGVNNEQFF. Written as DNA, the CDR3 is TGCGCCAGCAGTGGGGCGGGAGTAAATAATGAGCAGTTCTTC.

The J gene is TRBJ2-1, the V gene TRBV23-1; D remains ambiguous. TRBV23-1 is an open reading frame whose function is uncertain. V shed 2 bases and J shed 7 bases, with 6 bases lying between them. The CDR3 extends over 12 amino acids. DNA of the CDR3: TGCGCCAGCAGTCAAGTCGGGAATGAGCAGTTCTTC. It yields the protein CASSQVGNEQFF.

The J gene is TRBJ1-3, the V gene TRBV20-1; D may be TRBD1 (5 bases). The germline gives CDR1 DFQATT, CDR2 SNEGSKA (reference sequence). V was cut by 3 bases and J by 3 bases, with 9 bases left in between. CDR3 length: 13 amino acids. CDR3: CSASTGRGNTIYF. In DNA, the CDR3 is TGCAGTGCTAGTACAGGACGTGGAAACACCATATATTTT.

This clone was observed once. Sequence at one end of the junction differs from germline and may be a read error. The CDR3 loop is CASSSDGILF. CDR3 nucleotides: TGTGCCAGCAGTTCTGACGGGATTCTCTTC. The rearrangement joins TRBV28 to TRBJ1-2; D not certain. CDR1 is MDHEN and CDR2 is SYDVKM in the germline V gene. This CDR3 comprises 10 residues.